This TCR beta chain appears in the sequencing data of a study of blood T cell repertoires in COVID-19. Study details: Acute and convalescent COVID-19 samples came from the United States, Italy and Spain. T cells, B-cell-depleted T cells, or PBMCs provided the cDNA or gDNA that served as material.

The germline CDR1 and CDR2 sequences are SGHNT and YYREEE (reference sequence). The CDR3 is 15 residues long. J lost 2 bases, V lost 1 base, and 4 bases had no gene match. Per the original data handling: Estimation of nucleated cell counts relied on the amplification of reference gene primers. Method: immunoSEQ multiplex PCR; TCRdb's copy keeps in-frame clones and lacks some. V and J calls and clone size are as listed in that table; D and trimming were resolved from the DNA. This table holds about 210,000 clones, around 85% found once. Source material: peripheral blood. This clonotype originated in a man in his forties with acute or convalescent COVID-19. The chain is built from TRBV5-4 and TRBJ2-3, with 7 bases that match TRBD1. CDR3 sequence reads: CASSLNRGHTDTQYF. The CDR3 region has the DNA TGTGCCAGCAGCTTGAACAGGGGTCACACAGATACGCAGTATTTT.